This is a list of T cell receptor beta chains from one sample in a study of T cell responses to AZD1222 COVID-19 vaccine. Sequenced by immunoSEQ multiplex PCR; TCRdb stores in-frame clones only, minus some. Of about 160,000 clones listed, around 87% are singletons. The sequencing used peripheral blood, collected 28 days after the second AZD1222 dose. Receptors were obtained from an adult who received the AZD1222 COVID-19 vaccine. The CDR3 runs from the conserved cysteine through the conserved F or W. The D gene is left open where the match is weak.

J gene,V gene,D gene,CDR3 protein
TRBJ1-4,TRBV5-8,TRBD1,CASSLGTAFAEEKLFF
TRBJ2-2,TRBV6-5,TRBD1,CASSYSQGVGELFF
TRBJ1-2,TRBV2,NA,CASSPGSNYGYTF
TRBJ1-6,TRBV28,NA,CATQGLSGSPLHF
TRBJ1-5,TRBV2,NA,CASSDGLGYGRQPQHF
TRBJ1-4,TRBV30,NA,CAWSVGDRREKLFF
TRBJ1-2,TRBV29-1,NA,CSVELSPSRSFYTF
TRBJ2-1,TRBV4-1,NA,CASSLAYHSYNEQFF
TRBJ2-7,TRBV29-1,TRBD2,CSVILHAGVRGIYEQYF
TRBJ2-1,TRBV18,NA,CASSPDVEQFF
TRBJ2-7,TRBV6-5,NA,CASSPKTAYEQYF
TRBJ2-5,TRBV18,TRBD2,CASSPPRAGGLIETQYF
TRBJ1-6,TRBV4-3,NA,CASSQVKGGRVAPLHF
TRBJ2-5,TRBV6-1,NA,CASSEARRGQGRKTQYF
TRBJ1-1,TRBV30,NA,CAWSVRWAAAIPPGAFF
TRBJ1-2,TRBV7-2,NA,CASSLAGAINYGYTF
TRBJ1-3,TRBV5-6,NA,CASSFQFALSGNTIYF
TRBJ1-2,TRBV19,NA,CASAGTDLRSYYGYTF
TRBJ1-3,TRBV5-5,NA,CASSLSRGAGNTIYF
TRBJ2-7,TRBV3-1/TRBV3-2,NA,CASSQAPGSYEQYF
TRBJ2-7,TRBV30,TRBD1,CAWSVHGDSLYF
TRBJ1-2,TRBV3-1/TRBV3-2,NA,CASSGAVHYGYTF
TRBJ1-1,TRBV5-4,NA,CASTQGTMAEAFF
TRBJ2-5,TRBV6-5,NA,CASSANGGGVQYF
TRBJ1-5,TRBV4-3,NA,CASSQDDNRQPQHF
TRBJ2-7,TRBV7-2,NA,CASSLGAGPYEQYF
TRBJ2-3,TRBV6-2/TRBV6-3,NA,CASSPTTDTQYF
TRBJ1-5,TRBV12-3/TRBV12-4,NA,CASGGPNQPQHF
TRBJ2-2,TRBV7-9,NA,CASSPPGTSPGELFF
TRBJ2-5,TRBV7-9,NA,CASSTVPAETQYF
TRBJ1-2,TRBV19,TRBD1,CASSSPGQGIYGYTF
TRBJ1-5,TRBV28,TRBD1,CASSAPDRGGNQPQHF
TRBJ2-7,TRBV6-5,TRBD1,CASSWDSLYEQYF
TRBJ1-2,TRBV7-8,NA,CASSLESGIRYGYTF
TRBJ1-4,TRBV6-6,TRBD1,CASSSSGTGNEKLFF
TRBJ1-5,TRBV15,NA,CATSRKGTDPNQPQHF
TRBJ2-7,TRBV30,NA,CAWTRQVGVYEQYF
TRBJ2-5,TRBV11-3,NA,CASSLLGKTQYF
TRBJ2-1,TRBV4-3,NA,CASRARGSSYNEQFF
TRBJ1-2,TRBV5-4,NA,CASSPGDDSHLSGYTF
TRBJ1-2,TRBV5-4,NA,CASSLVGAGGYTF
TRBJ2-7,TRBV7-2,TRBD1,CASSSYRGFYEQYF
TRBJ2-7,TRBV18,NA,CASSNDRGYEQYF
TRBJ1-3,TRBV2,NA,CASSSSSSSGNTIYF
TRBJ2-5,TRBV3-1/TRBV3-2,NA,CASSQNLGETQYF
TRBJ2-5,TRBV19,NA,CASSMGGKETQYF
TRBJ2-7,TRBV11-3,NA,CASSLAAGHDEQYF
TRBJ2-7,TRBV2,NA,CASSAGVYEQYF
TRBJ1-5,TRBV6-2/TRBV6-3,NA,CASTPNLIRGSNQPQHF
TRBJ2-7,TRBV18,NA,CASSPPGQGSYEQYF
TRBJ2-1,TRBV7-2,NA,CASSSDLESNEQFF
TRBJ2-2,TRBV28,NA,CASFRPTGELFF
TRBJ1-5,TRBV7-9,TRBD1,CASSLGQALGRYQPQHF